The 5 T cell receptor beta chains given below trace back to one sample, sequenced in a study of cytomegalovirus exposure and HLA in healthy donors. PCR primers comprised 60 Vbeta and 13 Jbeta primers. Generated by immunoSEQ multiplex PCR, the TCRdb table keeps only in-frame clones and is missing some. The sample consists of roughly 130,000 clones, 75% to 90% of them appearing once. The sample taken for sequencing was PBMCs. The source of these receptors is a woman aged 40 to 50 in good health and CMV-seronegative.

The chain couples TRBV5-4 to TRBJ1-1; no definite D call. This CDR3 contains 13 residues. Germline-derived CDR1 and CDR2 are SGHNT and YYREEE (reference sequence). V was clipped by 2 bases and J by 1 base, with 6 bases between them. CDR3: CASSFSGNTEAFF. DNA for the CDR3: TGTGCCAGCAGCTTTTCAGGGAACACTGAAGCTTTCTTT.

V usage is TRBV6-5 and J usage is TRBJ2-7; D not certain. V was trimmed by 2 bases and J by 0 bases, leaving 5 bases between them. CDR1 and CDR2 (germline): MNHEY, SVGAGI. The CDR3 has 13 residues. CDR3 loop: CASSYGASYEQYF. CDR3 coding DNA: TGTGCCAGCAGTTACGGAGCCTCCTACGAGCAGTACTTC.

This clone came up once. The chain uses TRBV4-2 and TRBJ1-3, with D maybe TRBD1 (5 bases). Germline assignment: CDR1 LGHNA and CDR2 YNFKEQ. The CDR3 runs 17 residues. Deletions cut 0 bases from V and 4 bases from J, with 16 bases between. The CDR3 sequence is CASSQDHGSGPGNTIYF. DNA of the CDR3: TGTGCCAGCAGCCAAGATCATGGGTCAGGGCCGGGAAACACCATATATTTT.

This clone was seen only a few times. The chain carries TRBV6-6 and TRBJ1-5; 10 nucleotides line up with TRBD1. CDR1 MNHNY and CDR2 SVGAGI come from the germline V gene (reference sequence). V lost 5 bases, J lost 5 bases, and 3 bases stayed unmatched. The CDR3 loop spans 14 amino acids. The CDR3 sequence is CASSPGQGHQPQHF. The CDR3 DNA is TGTGCCAGCAGTCCGGGACAGGGGCATCAGCCCCAGCATTTT.

V usage is TRBV5-1 and J usage is TRBJ1-2; 7 nucleotides align to TRBD1. V lost 4 bases and J lost 3; bases outside the gene matches: 6. CDR1 is SGHRS, CDR2 YFSETQ, per germline. CDR3 length: 14 residues. The CDR3 sequence: CASSLTGTDYGYTF. The CDR3 nucleotides read TGCGCCAGCAGCCTCACCGGGACAGACTATGGCTACACCTTC.